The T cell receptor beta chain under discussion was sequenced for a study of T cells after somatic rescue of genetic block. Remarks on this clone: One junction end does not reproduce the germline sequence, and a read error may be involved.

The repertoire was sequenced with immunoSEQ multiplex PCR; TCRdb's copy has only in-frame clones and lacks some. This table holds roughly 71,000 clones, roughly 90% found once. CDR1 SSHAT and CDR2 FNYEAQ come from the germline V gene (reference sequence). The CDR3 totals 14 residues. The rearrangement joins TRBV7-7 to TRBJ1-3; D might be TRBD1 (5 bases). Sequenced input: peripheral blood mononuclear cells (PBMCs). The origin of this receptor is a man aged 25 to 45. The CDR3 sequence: CASSSTASGNTIYF. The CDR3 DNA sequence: TGTGCTAGCAGTTCGACAGCCTCTGGAAACACCATATATTTT.